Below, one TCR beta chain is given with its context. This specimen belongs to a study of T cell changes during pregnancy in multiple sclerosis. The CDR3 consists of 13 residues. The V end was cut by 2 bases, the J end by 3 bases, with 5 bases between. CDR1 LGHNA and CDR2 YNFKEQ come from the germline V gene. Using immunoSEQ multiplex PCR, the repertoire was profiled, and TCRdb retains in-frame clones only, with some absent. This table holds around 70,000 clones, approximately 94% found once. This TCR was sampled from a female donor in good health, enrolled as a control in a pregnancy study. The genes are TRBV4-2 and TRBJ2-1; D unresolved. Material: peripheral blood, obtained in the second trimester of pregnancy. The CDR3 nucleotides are TGTGCCAGCAGCCAACGTAACTACAATGAGCAGTTCTTC. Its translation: CASSQRNYNEQFF.